One and the same sample provided the 27 T cell receptor beta chains below, sequenced in a study of blood T cells in healthy people across ages. It was with a sample-barcoded 5' primer and a J-beta primer mix that a second PCR of roughly 6 to 12 cycles was run. TCRdb independently ran MiXCR on the 5' RACE reads; one entry per CDR3 protein. The table shows 800,000 or so distinct CDR3 sequences, with 20% to 25% occurring only once. A further study also used this sample, focusing on T cells of mothers and their children.

The sample consisted of blood. Receptor source: a boy younger than 18 in good health.

In its sample, this clonotype was seen a few times. The chain uses TRBV10-3 and TRBJ2-7; perhaps TRBD1 as D (5 bases). The V gene lost 3 bases and the J gene lost 5 bases, with 11 bases spanning the gap. Germline lookup yields CDR1 ENHRY and CDR2 SYGVKD. There are 13 residues in the CDR3. CDR3 residues: CAISDRVRHEQYF. The CDR3 nucleotides read TGTGCCATCAGTGACAGGGTTCGGCACGAGCAGTACTTC.

V gene TRBV9 combines with J gene TRBJ2-7, with D possibly matching TRBD2 (5 bases). CDR3 length: 15 amino acids. The V end lost 4 bases, the J end lost 0 bases, and 14 bases lay between the germline ends. CDR1 is SGDLS, CDR2 YYNGEE, per germline. CDR3 DNA sequence: TGTGCCAGCAGCCCCATCGGGGAAGGCTCCTACGAGCAGTACTTC. This gives the protein CASSPIGEGSYEQYF.

The chain links TRBV20-1 to TRBJ2-5; D possibly uses TRBD1 or TRBD2 (5 bases each). V was pared by 3 bases and J by 1 base, with 15 bases between. Germline loops: CDR1 DFQATT, CDR2 SNEGSKA (reference sequence). This CDR3 is built from 15 residues. This CDR3 reads CSASAWTGTQETQYF. CDR3 coding DNA: TGCAGTGCTAGCGCATGGACTGGGACCCAAGAGACCCAGTACTTC.

V and J are TRBV20-1 and TRBJ2-5; 7 nucleotides match TRBD2. J gave up 5 bases and V 0 bases, and 6 bases lay outside the gene matches. The CDR3 loop spans 14 amino acids. Per the germline V gene, CDR1 is DFQATT and CDR2 is SNEGSKA (reference sequence). For the CDR3, the DNA is TGCAGTGCTAGAGATGGGGGGGGTACGGAGACCCAGTACTTC. Amino acids: CSARDGGGTETQYF.

The CDR3 DNA follows: TGCGCCAGCAGCCTCGGGACAAAAGGCAATCAGCCCCAGCATTTT. Translation gives CASSLGTKGNQPQHF. The chain uses TRBV5-1 and TRBJ1-5, with D maybe TRBD1 (6 bases). V was cut by 4 bases and J by 2 bases, with 13 bases left in between. The CDR3 sequence is 15 residues long. The germline CDR1 and CDR2 sequences are SGHRS and YFSETQ.

The J gene is TRBJ2-7, the V gene TRBV24-1, with D tentatively TRBD2 (6 bases). The germline V gene has CDR1 KGHDR and CDR2 SFDVKD. The germline V and J ends were trimmed by 3 bases and 3 bases, with 14 bases remaining between them. The CDR3 is made up of 15 amino acids. The CDR3 region is CATSDHREIGYEQYF. In DNA, the CDR3 is TGTGCCACCAGTGATCACCGGGAGATCGGCTACGAGCAGTACTTC.

This clonotype was observed once. The chain carries TRBV6-2 or TRBV6-3 and TRBJ2-5; D remains ambiguous. The last part of the DNA fits TRBJ2-7 better; the J call may be wrong. Per germline, CDR1 MNHEY and CDR2 SVGEGT. This CDR3 contains 11 residues. CDR3 sequence: CASSYQAEQYF. CDR3 DNA: TGTGCCAGCAGTTACCAGGCCGAGCAGTACTTC.

Only a few counts were recorded for this clonotype. The chain has TRBV5-1 and TRBJ1-2, with D possibly TRBD1 on 6 matching bases. Germline-derived CDR1 and CDR2 are SGHRS and YFSETQ. V was pared by 5 bases and J by 8 bases, with 16 bases between. CDR3 length: 13 residues. As DNA, the CDR3 is TGCGCCAGCAGTGCCATTGCAGGGGAGGGCTACACCTTC. It yields the protein CASSAIAGEGYTF.

CDR3 bases: TGTGCCAGCAGCTTTCGCGGGGGAGGCACAGATACGCAGTATTTT. It encodes CASSFRGGGTDTQYF. This chain connects TRBV7-3 to TRBJ2-3; 7 bases agree with TRBD2. This CDR3 contains 15 residues. Germline V lookup: CDR1 SGHTA, CDR2 FQGTGA. V lost 3 bases to trimming and J lost 1 base; unmatched junction nucleotides: 4.

The V call is TRBV24-1, the J call TRBJ2-5; D call uncertain. CDR3 length: 13 residues. Between the trimmed V and J ends, which lost 5 bases and 4 bases, there was a span of 10 bases. The germline V gene has CDR1 KGHDR and CDR2 SFDVKD. The CDR3 DNA sequence: TGTGCCACCAGTGGATTTGATCTAGAGACCCAGTACTTC. Protein: CATSGFDLETQYF.

The chain has TRBV6-2 or TRBV6-3 and TRBJ1-1, with D unclear. CDR3 length: 14 residues. CDR1 MNHEY and CDR2 SVGEGT come from the germline V gene. V was clipped by 2 bases and J by 7 bases, with 14 bases between them. The CDR3 is CASSYRVDYGEAFF. The CDR3 DNA sequence: TGTGCCAGCAGTTACAGGGTGGATTACGGTGAAGCTTTCTTT.

This clonotype was detected a few times. The V call is TRBV9, the J call TRBJ2-7; D is unresolved. There are 15 residues in the CDR3. The germline V and J ends were trimmed by 0 bases and 2 bases, with 12 bases remaining between them. Per germline, CDR1 SGDLS and CDR2 YYNGEE. CDR3 in amino acids: CASSVGGADTYEQYF. CDR3 nucleotides: TGTGCCAGCAGCGTAGGTGGCGCCGATACCTACGAGCAGTACTTC. Combining the CDR3 with reference TRBV9 and TRBJ2-7 gives the whole variable domain DSGVTQTPKHLITATGQRVTLRCSPRSGDLSVYWYQQSLDQGLQFLIQYYNGEERAKGNILERFSAQQFPDLHSELNLSSLELGDSALYFCASSVGGADTYEQYFGPGTRLTVT.

V and J are TRBV12-3 or TRBV12-4 and TRBJ1-4; D is unclear. Trimming took 6 bases from V and 4 from J, leaving 15 bases between them. The CDR3 sequence is 15 residues long. The CDR3 region has the DNA TGTGCCAGCAGCATTACGAGGATCCGTAATGAAAAACTGTTTTTT. This translates into CASSITRIRNEKLFF.

This clonotype was counted a few times. The chain employs TRBV6-1 and TRBJ1-3, with 9 bases fitting TRBD1. Germline V gene lookup returns CDR1 MNHNS and CDR2 SASEGT. There are 18 residues in the CDR3. V shed 3 bases, J shed 3 bases, and the junction held 12 bases outside the gene matches. DNA for the CDR3: TGTGCCAGCAGTGACCAGTACCCTCGGACAGGGGTTGGAAACACCATATATTTT. It is translated as CASSDQYPRTGVGNTIYF.

This clonotype was detected a few times. V is TRBV14 and J is TRBJ2-5; the D is unclear. The J call may not be correct, given that the DNA end is closer to TRBJ2-7. The CDR3 spans 14 residues. Germline CDR1 SGHDN, CDR2 FVKESK. Here the CDR3 DNA reads TGTGCCAGCAGCCAGTACGTAGACCACTACGAGCAGTACTTC. Its translation is CASSQYVDHYEQYF.

V and J are TRBV20-1 and TRBJ2-7; D unresolved. Germline lookup yields CDR1 DFQATT and CDR2 SNEGSKA (reference sequence). The CDR3 runs 13 residues. Trimming shortened V by 3 bases and J by 2 bases, and 11 bases separated the two germline ends. The CDR3 loop reads CSASRLGTYEQYF. DNA for the CDR3: TGCAGTGCTAGCCGCCTGGGAACCTACGAGCAGTACTTC.

This clonotype came up a few times. At one boundary the junction diverges from the germline segment, which might be a read error. This chain links TRBV7-7 with TRBJ2-5, with D possibly TRBD1 on 7 matching bases. Germline CDR1 reads SSHAT; CDR2 reads FNYEAQ (reference sequence). CDR3 length: 16 amino acids. Here the CDR3 reads CASSRAGTAPQETQYF. The CDR3 DNA is TGTGCTAGCAGCCGGGCGGGGACAGCCCCCCAAGAGACCCAGTACTTC.

This clonotype was seen more than once but under ten times. The CDR3 spells CSTERDRGLNEQFF. In DNA form, the CDR3 reads TGCAGCACAGAAAGGGACAGGGGGCTGAATGAGCAGTTCTTC. The genes are TRBV29-1 and TRBJ2-5; 12 positions agree with TRBD1. The DNA end is more similar to TRBJ2-1, so the J call may be wrong. CDR1 and CDR2 from the germline V gene are SQVTM and ANQGSEA. This CDR3 has 14 residues.

This clonotype appeared once. This chain uses TRBV29-1 with TRBJ2-5; a possible D gene is TRBD2 (6 bases). The V and J ends lost 5 bases and 3 bases respectively, with 16 bases between them. This CDR3 contains 14 residues. CDR1 and CDR2 (germline): SQVTM, ANQGSEA. The CDR3 coding sequence is TGCAGCGTTTTGGAGGGACTTTCAAAAGAGACCCAGTACTTC. This sequence encodes CSVLEGLSKETQYF.

This chain uses TRBV28 with TRBJ2-2; D unresolved. Trimming stripped 8 bases from V and 0 bases from J, with 13 bases between. The CDR3 sequence is 15 residues long. CDR1 is MDHEN, CDR2 SYDVKM, per germline. Here the CDR3 reads CASADGRANTGELFF. In DNA form, the CDR3 reads TGTGCCAGCGCCGACGGACGCGCGAACACCGGGGAGCTGTTTTTT.

This clonotype was detected only a few times. This chain connects TRBV20-1 to TRBJ1-5; no definite D call. Germline CDR1 and CDR2: DFQATT and SNEGSKA (reference sequence). V lost 2 bases and J lost 7, with 12 bases in between. This CDR3 is 13 amino acids long. CDR3 sequence: CSARNPELQPQHF. As DNA, the CDR3 is TGCAGTGCTAGAAATCCGGAGTTGCAGCCCCAGCATTTT.

In DNA form, the CDR3 reads TGCGCCAGCAGCCAAGTCGTTGGAGGGGATGGCTACACCTTC. It translates to CASSQVVGGDGYTF. V gene TRBV4-1 combines with J gene TRBJ1-2, with D possibly being TRBD1 (5 bases). The CDR3 runs 14 residues. V shed 1 base and J shed 6 bases, with 12 bases lying between them. Germline CDR1 reads MGHRA; CDR2 reads YSYEKL.

V and J are TRBV9 and TRBJ2-7; D tentatively reads TRBD1 or TRBD2 (5 bases each). With the DNA end fitting TRBJ2-5 better, the J assignment may be wrong. Germline V gene sequence: CDR1 SGDLS, CDR2 YYNGEE. CDR3 size: 17 residues. The DNA of the CDR3 is TGTGCCAGCAGCGGACTTTCCCTGAAGCCGGGGCCGGAGACCCAGTACTTC. It encodes CASSGLSLKPGPETQYF.

Only a few counts were recorded for this clonotype. The genes are TRBV28 and TRBJ2-3; tentative D call: TRBD2 (5 bases). V was shortened by 4 bases and J by 2 bases, with 16 bases between the two germline ends. Germline assignment: CDR1 MDHEN and CDR2 SYDVKM. The CDR3 is made up of 16 amino acids. CDR3 DNA sequence: TGTGCCAGCAGTTACCACTACGCTCGGGACACAGATACGCAGTATTTT. The encoded protein is CASSYHYARDTDTQYF.

The chain is built from TRBV9 and TRBJ2-7; tentative D call: TRBD1 (6 bases). Germline CDR1 and CDR2: SGDLS and YYNGEE. V was cut by 7 bases and J by 7 bases, with 18 bases left in between. CDR3 length: 13 residues. CDR3 sequence reads: CASEGDGSGEQYF. For the CDR3, the DNA is TGTGCCAGCGAGGGGGACGGCTCCGGGGAGCAGTACTTC. Full variable domain (outside the CDR3, taken from reference TRBV9 and TRBJ2-7): DSGVTQTPKHLITATGQRVTLRCSPRSGDLSVYWYQQSLDQGLQFLIQYYNGEERAKGNILERFSAQQFPDLHSELNLSSLELGDSALYFCASEGDGSGEQYFGPGTRLTVT.

This clonotype was counted a few times. The rearrangement uses TRBV9 and TRBJ2-7; TRBD1 matches at 10 bases. The germline gives CDR1 SGDLS, CDR2 YYNGEE. This CDR3 is built from 13 residues. V dropped 4 bases and J dropped 7; count of bases not matched to a gene: 5. The CDR3 bases are TGTGCCAGCAGCAGGGACAGGGGAGAGGAGCAGTACTTC. Its translation is CASSRDRGEEQYF. Combining the CDR3 with reference TRBV9 and TRBJ2-7 gives the whole variable domain DSGVTQTPKHLITATGQRVTLRCSPRSGDLSVYWYQQSLDQGLQFLIQYYNGEERAKGNILERFSAQQFPDLHSELNLSSLELGDSALYFCASSRDRGEEQYFGPGTRLTVT.

This clonotype has more than one count but fewer than ten. The chain joins TRBV29-1 to TRBJ2-1; tentatively, D is TRBD2 (6 bases). The CDR3 sequence is 14 residues long. In germline, CDR1 is SQVTM, CDR2 ANQGSEA. The V end was cut by 8 bases, the J end by 0 bases, with 14 bases between. Written as DNA, the CDR3 is TGCAGCTTTGGAGGGACGAGCTCCTACAATGAGCAGTTCTTC. Protein product: CSFGGTSSYNEQFF.